This TCR beta chain was captured in a study of early T cells in non-severe SARS-CoV-2 infection. One entry per CDR3 protein results from TCRdb running MiXCR on the 5' RACE reads. The sample has tens of thousands of distinct CDR3 sequences; around 6% are singletons. V dropped 0 bases and J dropped 6; count of bases not matched to a gene: 5. This CDR3 has 16 residues. Germline loops: CDR1 SGDLS, CDR2 YYNGEE. This clonotype was counted many times. The TCR originated in an adult who was a healthcare worker with PCR-confirmed SARS-CoV-2 infection or an uninfected control (not recorded which). Source material: whole blood. This rearrangement joins TRBV9 to TRBJ2-1, with 11 bases identical to TRBD2. The CDR3 DNA reads as TGTGCCAGCAGCGTAGCTGGGACTAGCGGCGTCAATGAGCAGTTCTTC. It specifies CASSVAGTSGVNEQFF.